Listed below are T cell receptor beta chains from one sample, sequenced in a study of beta chain features in type 1 diabetes. TCRdb keeps only in-frame clones here, not all; method: immunoSEQ multiplex PCR. This sample has about 160,000 clones, with about 9% found just once. The sample taken for sequencing was central memory CD4+ T cells from blood. Receptors were obtained from a woman between 18 and 30 years old with type 1 diabetes. Both conserved end residues are part of each CDR3. Clone size is given for some rows only: seen once, a few or many times, or a class if the clone is expanded.

clone_size | v_call | cdr3_aa
few | TRBV4-1 | CASSQWPSGVYNEQFF
NA | TRBV28 | CASSLSRTGGASANYGYTF
few | TRBV12-5 | CASGLQSIHTGELFF
few | TRBV18 | CASSPRTAVTEAFF
few | TRBV29-1 | CSTTGHLNTEAFF
NA | TRBV19 | CASTPGQGRVGGYTF
few | TRBV11-2 | CASSLNRVNSPLHF
NA | TRBV10-3 | CAISDYYEQYF
NA | TRBV7-7 | CASSPAGVVDEQFF
few | TRBV7-2 | CASSLTGDPDTQYF
NA | TRBV18 | CASSAGTGADTQYF
NA | TRBV30 | CAWSVRWDRGDQPQHF
few | TRBV2 | CASSEGPSGYEQFF
few | TRBV4-2 | CASSQVTGENTGELFF
NA | TRBV14 | CASSQVAGPGFF
few | TRBV19 | CASSIPNTYEQYF
NA | TRBV7-2 | CASSRRTSGVGNTGELFF
few | TRBV10-3 | CAIMSRQGYGYTF
few | TRBV5-1 | CASSLEREGYTKGNEQFF
few | TRBV7-2 | CASSLGQGAGTQYF
few | TRBV11-2 | CASSLGGNRAVDEQYF
NA | TRBV27 | CASRQRQNNEKLFF
NA | TRBV6-6 | CASSYSRQTYEQYF
NA | TRBV19 | CASRSDRLYGYTF